A single sample gave rise to the 23 T cell receptor beta chains below, sequenced in a study of shared clonotypes between healthy human individuals. CD45RO-negative cells were positively selected for CCR7, leaving out terminally differentiated effector memory CD45RA+ cells. Profiling relied on immunoSEQ multiplex PCR, and the TCRdb table lists in-frame clones only, not all of them. The repertoire holds about 2.1 million clones, with around 93% as singletons. The specimen sequenced was naive CD8+ T cells from PBMCs. Every receptor here comes from a young man in good health. Some clones in this sample may be carry-over from other donors' samples.

The chain carries TRBV7-9 and TRBJ2-7; 7 bases align to TRBD1. Germline V gene lookup returns CDR1 SEHNR and CDR2 FQNEAQ (reference sequence). Losses at the gene ends were 5 bases for V and 4 bases for J; bases not matched to a gene: 14. This CDR3 comprises 16 residues. CDR3 DNA sequence: TGTGCCAGCAGCCCGCGGGTCGGGACAGCCTATTACGAGCAGTACTTC. This gives the protein CASSPRVGTAYYEQYF.

The rearrangement links TRBV28 to TRBJ2-7, with 13 bases identical to TRBD2. With 6 bases clipped from V and 4 bases from J, the junction kept 3 bases outside the gene matches. Germline V gives CDR1 MDHEN, CDR2 SYDVKM. The CDR3 totals 14 residues. CDR3 DNA sequence: TGTGCCAGCAGGCCGGGACTAGCGGGATACGAGCAGTACTTC. Amino acids: CASRPGLAGYEQYF.

The chain combines TRBV9 with TRBJ2-5; the D gene is possibly TRBD1 (6 bases). The DNA matches TRBJ2-7 better at its end, which makes the J call doubtful. Per germline, CDR1 SGDLS and CDR2 YYNGEE. This CDR3 region has 14 residues. The CDR3 sequence: CASSVGDKPVEQYF. The CDR3 coding sequence is TGTGCCAGCAGCGTAGGGGACAAACCCGTCGAGCAGTACTTC.

This clone was counted once. The chain has TRBV7-8 and TRBJ2-7; TRBD1 matches 7 bases. The junction had 12 bases not matched to a gene; V was cut back by 3 bases and J by 4 bases. The CDR3 sequence is 16 residues long. CDR1 SGHVS and CDR2 FQNEAQ come from the germline V gene. CDR3 DNA sequence: TGTGCCAGCAGCTTCATCGGACCGGGACAGAAGTACGAGCAGTACTTC. Its translation: CASSFIGPGQKYEQYF.

The chain is built from TRBV5-1 and TRBJ1-1; 9 bases are shared with TRBD1. The CDR3 sequence is 15 residues long. Per germline, CDR1 SGHRS and CDR2 YFSETQ. Trimming took 4 bases from V and 1 from J; bases not matched to a gene: 5. This CDR3 is CASSPGQGSNTEAFF. Written as DNA, the CDR3 is TGCGCCAGCAGCCCAGGACAGGGGTCGAACACTGAAGCTTTCTTT.

On this clone: The same CDR3 also results from other DNA sequences found in this sample. The chain links TRBV19 to TRBJ2-7, with 7 nucleotides matching TRBD1. V lost 5 bases to trimming and J lost 4 bases; unmatched junction nucleotides: 8. Germline loops: CDR1 LNHDA, CDR2 SQIVND (reference sequence). The CDR3 is made up of 14 amino acids. Here the CDR3 DNA reads TGTGCCAGTAGTCCCCGACAGGGTACGTACGAGCAGTACTTC. Amino acids: CASSPRQGTYEQYF.

The V call is TRBV27, the J call TRBJ2-7; 7 bases align to TRBD2. The CDR3 covers 16 residues. Germline V gene sequence: CDR1 MNHEY, CDR2 SMNVEV (reference sequence). V lost 3 bases and J lost 3; bases outside the gene matches: 11. This CDR3 is CASSFQPAGVDYEQYF. DNA for the CDR3: TGTGCCAGCAGTTTCCAACCGGCGGGAGTTGACTACGAGCAGTACTTC.

V and J are TRBV11-2 and TRBJ1-2; D remains unclear. This CDR3 contains 13 residues. The germline V and J ends were trimmed by 7 bases and 2 bases, with 11 bases remaining between them. CDR1 and CDR2 (germline): SGHAT, FQNNGV. The CDR3 spells CASTPSPNYGYTF. The CDR3 DNA reads TGTGCCAGCACCCCGTCCCCCAACTATGGCTACACCTTC.

Concerning this clone itself: The identical CDR3 is also encoded by other nucleotide sequences in the sample. This chain joins TRBV7-2 and TRBJ1-1, with TRBD1 as a possible D gene (6 bases). The CDR3 length is 14 residues. The V gene's germline CDR1 is SGHTA and CDR2 FQGNSA. Between the trimmed V and J ends, which lost 2 bases and 0 bases, there was a span of 7 bases. CDR3 coding DNA: TGTGCCAGCAGCTTAACAGGGATGAACACTGAAGCTTTCTTT. As protein: CASSLTGMNTEAFF.

In the case of this clone: One end of the junction varies from germline; a read error may be responsible. This chain joins TRBV13 and TRBJ1-1; D might be TRBD1 (5 bases). This CDR3 comprises 12 residues. The germline CDR1 and CDR2 sequences are PRHDT and FYEKMQ (reference sequence). The chain's CDR3 is CASSSGHTEAFF. CDR3 coding DNA: TGTGCCAGCAGCTCAGGACACACCGAAGCTTTCTTT.

The chain uses TRBV7-9 and TRBJ2-2; possibly TRBD2 for D (6 bases). In germline, CDR1 is SEHNR, CDR2 FQNEAQ (reference sequence). Between the trimmed V and J ends, which lost 3 bases and 5 bases, there was a span of 13 bases. This CDR3 contains 15 residues. The CDR3 loop is CASSFYGEVTGELFF. CDR3 in DNA: TGTGCCAGCAGCTTTTATGGGGAGGTTACCGGGGAGCTGTTTTTT.

The CDR3 is CASSQDLTGTGVNYGYTF. The CDR3 bases are TGCGCCAGCAGCCAAGATCTGACGGGCACAGGCGTTAACTATGGCTACACCTTC. The rearrangement uses TRBV4-3 and TRBJ1-2, with D maybe TRBD1 (5 bases). The CDR3 runs to 18 residues. CDR1 and CDR2 from the germline V gene are LGHNA and YSLEER. V was cut by 0 bases and J by 1 base, with 18 bases left in between.

J is TRBJ2-5 and V is TRBV7-2; 12 bases agree with TRBD2. The J call may be wrong; the DNA end is better matched by TRBJ2-7. CDR1 SGHTA and CDR2 FQGNSA come from the germline V gene. CDR3 length: 16 amino acids. CDR3 sequence: CASSFGLAGRSYEQYF. DNA for the CDR3: TGTGCCAGCAGCTTCGGACTAGCGGGGCGGTCCTACGAGCAGTACTTC.

The chain has TRBV19 and TRBJ2-7; perhaps TRBD1 as D (6 bases). CDR1 is LNHDA, CDR2 SQIVND, per germline (reference sequence). This CDR3 comprises 20 residues. V was shortened by 1 base and J by 3 bases, with 28 bases between the two germline ends. This chain's CDR3 is CASSIGTPIPGHSSIYEQYF. As DNA, the CDR3 is TGTGCCAGTAGTATAGGGACCCCGATACCGGGACATTCATCGATCTACGAGCAGTACTTC.

As concerns this clone: The same CDR3 arises from other DNA sequences in this sample as well. The chain couples TRBV9 to TRBJ2-1, with 7 bases matching TRBD2. This CDR3 has 15 residues. The V gene end was trimmed by 3 bases and the J gene end by 2 bases; junction bases not matched to a gene: 5. Germline-derived CDR1 and CDR2 are SGDLS and YYNGEE. The DNA of the CDR3 is TGTGCCAGCAGCGCCGACCGGGAGGCCTACAATGAGCAGTTCTTC. It encodes CASSADREAYNEQFF.

The chain is built from TRBV7-8 and TRBJ1-2, with 7 positions matching TRBD1. In germline, CDR1 is SGHVS, CDR2 FQNEAQ. The CDR3 runs 14 residues. V lost 5 bases to trimming and J lost 8 bases; unmatched junction nucleotides: 11. DNA for the CDR3: TGTGCCAGCAGCCCCACAGGGGTCCTAAGAGGCTACACCTTC. The encoded protein is CASSPTGVLRGYTF.

Note on this clone: The same CDR3 is also encoded by other DNA sequences in this sample. J is TRBJ2-5 and V is TRBV15; D may correspond to TRBD1 or TRBD2 (5 bases each). The CDR3 covers 14 residues. CDR1 and CDR2 (germline): LNHNV, YYDKDF (reference sequence). Between the trimmed V and J ends, which lost 0 bases and 3 bases, there was a span of 8 bases. The CDR3 loop is CATSRDGTEETQYF. The CDR3 DNA reads TGTGCCACCAGCAGAGATGGGACGGAAGAGACCCAGTACTTC.

The chain has TRBV30 and TRBJ2-7; 7 bases are shared with TRBD2. J gave up 1 base and V 3 bases, and 6 bases lay outside the gene matches. Germline-derived CDR1 and CDR2 are GTSNPN and SVGIG (reference sequence). This CDR3 comprises 14 residues. CDR3 sequence (DNA): TGTGCCTGGAGCGACGGGAGGATTTCCTACGAGCAGTACTTC. Its translation is CAWSDGRISYEQYF. Complete variable domain (other parts from reference TRBV30 and TRBJ2-7): SQTIHQWPATLVQPVGSPLSLECTVEGTSNPNLYWYRQAAGRGLQLLFYSVGIGQISSEVPQNLSASRPQDRQFILSSKKLLLSDSGFYLCAWSDGRISYEQYFGPGTRLTVT.

V usage is TRBV10-1 and J usage is TRBJ2-1; 7 positions match TRBD2. The CDR3 consists of 15 residues. V was clipped by 3 bases and J by 0 bases; unmatched bases: 2. The V gene's germline CDR1 is WNHNN and CDR2 SYGVQD (reference sequence). The CDR3 nucleotides are TGCGCCAGCAGTGACAGCGGGACCTCCTACAATGAGCAGTTCTTC. Encoded protein: CASSDSGTSYNEQFF.

Turning to this clone: Other DNA sequences in the same sample also yield this CDR3. This sequence joins TRBV6-5 and TRBJ2-7; D remains unclear. The CDR3 has 11 amino acids. Germline loops: CDR1 MNHEY, CDR2 SVGAGI. Trimming removed 6 bases from V and 3 bases from J, with 6 bases in between. DNA for the CDR3: TGTGCCAGCAGCTCGGTCTACGAGCAGTACTTC. It yields the protein CASSSVYEQYF.

The chain recombines TRBV4-3 with TRBJ2-1; no definite D call. This CDR3 region has 14 residues. The germline V gene encodes CDR1 LGHNA and CDR2 YSLEER. V lost 4 bases to trimming and J lost 10 bases, with 17 bases between them. CDR3 sequence (DNA): TGCGCCAGCAGCCTCCAGTGGGGTCCCGGCGAGCAGTTCTTC. The encoded protein is CASSLQWGPGEQFF.

This chain uses TRBV6-5 with TRBJ1-1; D perhaps matches TRBD1 (5 bases). Trimming took off 7 bases at V and 4 bases at J, with 13 bases between the two ends. Germline lookup yields CDR1 MNHEY and CDR2 SVGAGI. The CDR3 is made up of 13 amino acids. The CDR3 region has the DNA TGTGCCAGCACCCTCGGGGCCCTCACTGAAGCTTTCTTT. As protein: CASTLGALTEAFF.

V gene TRBV5-1 combines with J gene TRBJ2-7; unclear D gene. CDR3 length: 15 amino acids. V dropped 7 bases and J dropped 3 bases, with 20 bases sitting between them. Germline CDR1 reads SGHRS; CDR2 reads YFSETQ. The chain's CDR3 is CASGTYKEKSYEQYF. In nucleotides, the CDR3 is TGCGCCAGCGGTACCTACAAGGAAAAAAGCTACGAGCAGTACTTC.